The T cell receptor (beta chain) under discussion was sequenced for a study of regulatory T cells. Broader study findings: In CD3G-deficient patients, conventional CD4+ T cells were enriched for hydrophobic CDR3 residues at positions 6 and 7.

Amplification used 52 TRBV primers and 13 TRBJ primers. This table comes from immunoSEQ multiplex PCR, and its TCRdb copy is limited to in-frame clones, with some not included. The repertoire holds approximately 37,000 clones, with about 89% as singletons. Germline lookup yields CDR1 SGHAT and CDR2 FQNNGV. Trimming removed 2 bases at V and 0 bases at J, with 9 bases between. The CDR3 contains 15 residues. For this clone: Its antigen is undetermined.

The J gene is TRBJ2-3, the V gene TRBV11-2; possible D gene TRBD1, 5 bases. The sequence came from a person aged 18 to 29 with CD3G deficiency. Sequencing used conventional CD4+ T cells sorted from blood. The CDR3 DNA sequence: TGTGCCAGCAGCTTATTAGGACAAAGCACAGATACGCAGTATTTT. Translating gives CASSLLGQSTDTQYF.